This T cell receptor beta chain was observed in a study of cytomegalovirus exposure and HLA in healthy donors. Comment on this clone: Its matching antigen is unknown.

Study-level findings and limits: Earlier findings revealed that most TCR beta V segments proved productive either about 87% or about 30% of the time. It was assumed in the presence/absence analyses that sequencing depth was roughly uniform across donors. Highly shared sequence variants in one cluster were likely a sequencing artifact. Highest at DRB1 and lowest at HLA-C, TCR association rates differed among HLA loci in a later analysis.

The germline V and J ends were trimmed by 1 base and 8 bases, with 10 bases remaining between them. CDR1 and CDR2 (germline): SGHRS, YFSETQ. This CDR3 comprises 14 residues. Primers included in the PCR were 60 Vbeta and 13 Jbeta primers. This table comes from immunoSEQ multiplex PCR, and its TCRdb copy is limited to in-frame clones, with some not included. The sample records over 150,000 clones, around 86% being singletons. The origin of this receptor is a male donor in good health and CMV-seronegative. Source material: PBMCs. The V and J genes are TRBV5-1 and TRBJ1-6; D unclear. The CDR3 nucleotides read TGCGCCAGCAGCTTGAATGGCGGGGATTCACCCCTCCACTTT. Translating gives CASSLNGGDSPLHF. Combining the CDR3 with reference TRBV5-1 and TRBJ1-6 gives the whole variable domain KAGVTQTPRYLIKTRGQQVTLSCSPISGHRSVSWYQQTPGQGLQFLFEYFSETQRNKGNFPGRFSGRQFSNSRSEMNVSTLELGDSALYLCASSLNGGDSPLHFGNGTRLTVT.